Listed below are T cell receptor beta chains from one sample, sequenced in a study of T-cell memory formation after mild COVID-19. MiXCR, applied by TCRdb to the 5' RACE reads, yields one record per CDR3 protein. Found here are roughly 340,000 distinct CDR3 sequences, 20% to 25% of them singletons; the top ten hold around 20%. Sequenced material: PBMCs or a T cell subset sorted from them (not recorded which). The receptors were sampled from a man aged 18 to 30 who had mild COVID-19 (a few samples of this study predate the infection). Cell type and time point are not known. The CDR3 runs from the conserved cysteine through the conserved F or W. The D gene is left open where the match is weak. Some rows have no size entry. The others give once, few or many, or a class for an expanded clone.

cdr3_aa: CASSPRRAKNIQYF
cdr3_nt: TGTGCCAGCTCACCTAGGCGAGCCAAAAACATTCAGTACTTC
v_call: TRBV18
d_call: NA
clone_size: NA
cdr3_length: 14
j_call: TRBJ2-4

cdr3_aa: CASSLDLRRGANVLTF
cdr3_nt: TGCGCCAGCAGCTTGGATCTGCGACGCGGGGCCAACGTCCTGACTTTC
v_call: TRBV5-1
d_call: NA
clone_size: many
cdr3_length: 16
j_call: TRBJ2-6

cdr3_aa: CASSHPEGTQYF
cdr3_nt: TGTGCCAGCAGCCACCCTGAGGGGACCCAGTACTTC
v_call: TRBV7-9
d_call: NA
clone_size: NA
cdr3_length: 12
j_call: TRBJ2-5

cdr3_aa: CASSSPGEGAMGEQYF
cdr3_nt: TGTGCCAGCAGCTCGCCGGGCGAGGGGGCGATGGGAGAGCAGTACTTC
v_call: TRBV11-2
d_call: TRBD1
clone_size: NA
cdr3_length: 16
j_call: TRBJ2-7

cdr3_aa: CASSLSRGTNTGELFF
cdr3_nt: TGTGCCAGCAGCTTGTCGAGGGGGACTAACACCGGGGAGCTGTTTTTT
v_call: TRBV5-4
d_call: NA
clone_size: few
cdr3_length: 16
j_call: TRBJ2-2

cdr3_aa: CSARIRGRGGTEAFF
cdr3_nt: TGCAGTGCTAGAATCAGGGGGCGCGGAGGGACTGAAGCTTTCTTT
v_call: TRBV20-1
d_call: TRBD1
clone_size: few
cdr3_length: 15
j_call: TRBJ1-1

cdr3_aa: CASSVGRGEYQETQYF
cdr3_nt: TGTGCCAGCAGCGTAGGACGGGGGGAGTACCAAGAGACCCAGTACTTC
v_call: TRBV9
d_call: TRBD2
clone_size: few
cdr3_length: 16
j_call: TRBJ2-5

cdr3_aa: CASTSSSGANVLTF
cdr3_nt: TGTGCCAGCACCAGTAGCTCTGGGGCCAACGTCCTGACTTTC
v_call: TRBV6-1
d_call: NA
clone_size: NA
cdr3_length: 14
j_call: TRBJ2-6

cdr3_aa: CASRRTATYEQYF
cdr3_nt: TGTGCCAGCAGACGGACCGCCACCTACGAGCAGTACTTC
v_call: TRBV27
d_call: NA
clone_size: NA
cdr3_length: 13
j_call: TRBJ2-7

cdr3_aa: CASRLTGTDTEAFF
cdr3_nt: TGTGCCAGCAGATTGACAGGGACGGACACTGAAGCTTTCTTT
v_call: TRBV7-2
d_call: TRBD1
clone_size: few
cdr3_length: 14
j_call: TRBJ1-1

cdr3_aa: CASSDRTSQETQYF
cdr3_nt: TGCGCCAGCAGCGATAGGACCAGCCAAGAGACCCAGTACTTC
v_call: TRBV4-1
d_call: NA
clone_size: NA
cdr3_length: 14
j_call: TRBJ2-5

cdr3_aa: CATSWGLAGQETQYF
cdr3_nt: TGTGCCACCAGCTGGGGACTAGCGGGTCAAGAGACCCAGTACTTC
v_call: TRBV15
d_call: TRBD2
clone_size: NA
cdr3_length: 15
j_call: TRBJ2-5

cdr3_aa: CASSDRTRDDNEQFF
cdr3_nt: TGTGCCAGCAGCGACCGGACTAGAGACGACAATGAGCAGTTCTTC
v_call: TRBV7-6
d_call: TRBD2
clone_size: many
cdr3_length: 15
j_call: TRBJ2-1

cdr3_aa: CASSLAVTANTEAFF
cdr3_nt: TGCGCCAGCAGCTTGGCCGTGACAGCGAACACTGAAGCTTTCTTT
v_call: TRBV5-1
d_call: NA
clone_size: NA
cdr3_length: 15
j_call: TRBJ1-1

cdr3_aa: CASSQDGGKGDSPLHF
cdr3_nt: TGTGCCAGCAGCCAAGATGGAGGTAAAGGGGATTCACCCCTCCACTTT
v_call: TRBV3-1
d_call: NA
clone_size: few
cdr3_length: 16
j_call: TRBJ1-6

cdr3_aa: CASSFQQGGEAFF
cdr3_nt: TGTGCCAGCAGCTTTCAACAGGGGGGCGAAGCTTTCTTT
v_call: TRBV11-3
d_call: TRBD1
clone_size: NA
cdr3_length: 13
j_call: TRBJ1-1

cdr3_aa: CASSPGTVVSNEQFF
cdr3_nt: TGTGCAAGCTCACCGGGGACAGTCGTTAGCAATGAGCAGTTCTTC
v_call: TRBV18
d_call: TRBD1
clone_size: NA
cdr3_length: 15
j_call: TRBJ2-1

cdr3_aa: CASSPQRGGETQYF
cdr3_nt: TGTGCCAGCAGCCCCCAGCGGGGTGGGGAGACCCAGTACTTC
v_call: TRBV9
d_call: TRBD2
clone_size: NA
cdr3_length: 14
j_call: TRBJ2-5

cdr3_aa: CASSVSGTSTDEQYF
cdr3_nt: TGTGCCAGCAGCGTCTCCGGGACTTCCACCGACGAGCAGTACTTC
v_call: TRBV9
d_call: NA
clone_size: NA
cdr3_length: 15
j_call: TRBJ2-7

cdr3_aa: CASSPTSILPIRLTDTQYF
cdr3_nt: TGTGCCAGCAGCCCCACTAGCATTTTACCCATTCGCCTCACAGATACGCAGTATTTT
v_call: TRBV7-9
d_call: NA
clone_size: few
cdr3_length: 19
j_call: TRBJ2-3

cdr3_aa: CASSPGTRDTEAFF
cdr3_nt: TGTGCCAGCAGCCCAGGGACGAGAGACACTGAAGCTTTCTTT
v_call: TRBV11-2
d_call: NA
clone_size: NA
cdr3_length: 14
j_call: TRBJ1-1

cdr3_aa: CASSYSSGPQHF
cdr3_nt: TGTGCCAGCAGTTACTCGAGCGGCCCCCAGCATTTT
v_call: TRBV6-2/TRBV6-3
d_call: NA
clone_size: few
cdr3_length: 12
j_call: TRBJ1-5

cdr3_aa: CASSPDVRGTQYF
cdr3_nt: TGCGCCAGCAGCCCCGATGTTAGGGGTACGCAGTATTTT
v_call: TRBV5-1
d_call: NA
clone_size: NA
cdr3_length: 13
j_call: TRBJ2-3

cdr3_aa: CASSPMDTVETQYF
cdr3_nt: TGTGCCAGCAGCCCCATGGACACGGTGGAGACCCAGTACTTC
v_call: TRBV27
d_call: NA
clone_size: NA
cdr3_length: 14
j_call: TRBJ2-5

cdr3_aa: CASSEGGTYGYTF
cdr3_nt: TGCGCCAGCAGCGAGGGGGGAACCTATGGCTACACCTTC
v_call: TRBV5-1
d_call: NA
clone_size: NA
cdr3_length: 13
j_call: TRBJ1-2

cdr3_aa: CSARGEETQYF
cdr3_nt: TGCAGTGCTCGGGGGGAAGAGACCCAGTACTTC
v_call: TRBV20-1
d_call: TRBD2
clone_size: few
cdr3_length: 11
j_call: TRBJ2-5

cdr3_aa: CASSQSRPFVGSAQYF
cdr3_nt: TGTGCCAGCAGCCAATCTAGGCCCTTTGTCGGTTCGGCCCAGTACTTC
v_call: TRBV4-2
d_call: NA
clone_size: NA
cdr3_length: 16
j_call: TRBJ2-5

cdr3_aa: CASSYRGTDTQYF
cdr3_nt: TGTGCCAGCAGTTACAGGGGCACAGATACGCAGTATTTT
v_call: TRBV6-5
d_call: NA
clone_size: few
cdr3_length: 13
j_call: TRBJ2-3

cdr3_aa: CSALLAEGTDTQYF
cdr3_nt: TGCAGTGCTCTACTAGCGGAGGGCACAGATACGCAGTATTTT
v_call: TRBV20-1
d_call: TRBD2
clone_size: few
cdr3_length: 14
j_call: TRBJ2-3

cdr3_aa: CASTPTGWYGYTF
cdr3_nt: TGTGCCAGCACCCCGACAGGGTGGTATGGCTACACCTTC
v_call: TRBV6-5
d_call: TRBD1
clone_size: NA
cdr3_length: 13
j_call: TRBJ1-2

cdr3_aa: CASSQDRAATNEKLFF
cdr3_nt: TGCGCCAGCAGCCAAGATCGGGCCGCAACTAATGAAAAACTGTTTTTT
v_call: TRBV4-3
d_call: NA
clone_size: NA
cdr3_length: 16
j_call: TRBJ1-4

cdr3_aa: CASSSGPYNSPLHF
cdr3_nt: TGTGCCAGCAGCTCCGGTCCCTATAATTCACCCCTCCACTTT
v_call: TRBV7-3
d_call: NA
clone_size: few
cdr3_length: 14
j_call: TRBJ1-6

cdr3_aa: CASSGLSVSSYNEQFF
cdr3_nt: TGTGCCAGCAGCGGACTTAGCGTGAGCTCCTACAATGAGCAGTTCTTC
v_call: TRBV14
d_call: NA
clone_size: NA
cdr3_length: 16
j_call: TRBJ2-1

cdr3_aa: CASSLAVPEPQHF
cdr3_nt: TGTGCCAGCAGCTTAGCGGTCCCGGAGCCCCAGCATTTT
v_call: TRBV7-2
d_call: NA
clone_size: NA
cdr3_length: 13
j_call: TRBJ1-5

cdr3_aa: CASSYYPTSGYTF
cdr3_nt: TGTGCCAGCAGTTATTACCCCACGAGTGGCTACACCTTC
v_call: TRBV6-5
d_call: NA
clone_size: NA
cdr3_length: 13
j_call: TRBJ1-2

cdr3_aa: CASSLTGWGQFF
cdr3_nt: TGCGCCAGCAGCTTGACAGGCTGGGGGCAGTTCTTC
v_call: TRBV5-1
d_call: NA
clone_size: many
cdr3_length: 12
j_call: TRBJ2-1

cdr3_aa: CASSLYGRVGTDTQYF
cdr3_nt: TGTGCCAGCAGTTTATATGGGCGGGTCGGCACAGATACGCAGTATTTT
v_call: TRBV28
d_call: NA
clone_size: few
cdr3_length: 16
j_call: TRBJ2-3

cdr3_aa: CASSVSTDTQYF
cdr3_nt: TGTGCCAGCAGCGTGTCGACAGATACGCAGTATTTT
v_call: TRBV11-2
d_call: NA
clone_size: many
cdr3_length: 12
j_call: TRBJ2-3

cdr3_aa: CASSPDWTGPYF
cdr3_nt: TGTGCCAGCAGCCCGGATTGGACAGGGCCGTACTTC
v_call: TRBV7-2
d_call: TRBD1
clone_size: NA
cdr3_length: 12
j_call: TRBJ2-5

cdr3_aa: CASSPTTGGIGETQYF
cdr3_nt: TGTGCCAGCAGTCCCACGACAGGGGGCATAGGAGAGACCCAGTACTTC
v_call: TRBV28
d_call: TRBD1
clone_size: NA
cdr3_length: 16
j_call: TRBJ2-5